This TCR beta chain comes out of a study of CD8+ T cells in alopecia areata. In alopecia areata patients, both lesional scalp punch biopsies and peripheral blood were collected. Details on this clone: Its antigen is still unknown.

V was clipped by 1 base and J by 9 bases, with 10 bases between them. Germline loops: CDR1 MGHRA, CDR2 YSYEKL. This CDR3 comprises 13 residues. It was cDNA, reverse transcribed from extracted RNA, that served as the sequencing template. Repertoires were generated with immunoSEQ multiplex PCR, while TCRdb's copy carries only in-frame clones and drops some. The sample consists of fewer than 40,000 clones, approximately 65% of them appearing once. General study results and limits: Patients shared TCRs less clearly than mice did, possibly for HLA-related reasons. Normal skin's resident alphabeta T cells are sequenced alongside lesional scalp T cells.

Specimen: NKG2D-high CD8+ T cells sorted from blood. This TCR derives from a human donor with alopecia areata. The rearrangement joins TRBV4-1 to TRBJ2-1, with a tentative D call TRBD2 (6 bases). CDR3 sequence (DNA): TGCGCCAGCAGCCAAGTGCCTAGCGTTGAGCAGTTCTTC. It specifies CASSQVPSVEQFF.